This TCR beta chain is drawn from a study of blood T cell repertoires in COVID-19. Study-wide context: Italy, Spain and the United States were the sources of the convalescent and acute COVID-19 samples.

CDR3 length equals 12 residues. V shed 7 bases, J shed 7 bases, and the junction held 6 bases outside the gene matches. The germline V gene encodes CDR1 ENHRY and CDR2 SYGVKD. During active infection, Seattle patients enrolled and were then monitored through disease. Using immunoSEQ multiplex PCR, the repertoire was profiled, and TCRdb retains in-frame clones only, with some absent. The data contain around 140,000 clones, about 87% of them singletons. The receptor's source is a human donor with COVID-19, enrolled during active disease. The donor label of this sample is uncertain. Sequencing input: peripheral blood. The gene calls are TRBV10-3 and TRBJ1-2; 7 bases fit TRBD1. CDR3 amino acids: CAITSDRSGYTF. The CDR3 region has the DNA TGTGCCATCACCTCGGACAGGAGTGGCTACACCTTC.